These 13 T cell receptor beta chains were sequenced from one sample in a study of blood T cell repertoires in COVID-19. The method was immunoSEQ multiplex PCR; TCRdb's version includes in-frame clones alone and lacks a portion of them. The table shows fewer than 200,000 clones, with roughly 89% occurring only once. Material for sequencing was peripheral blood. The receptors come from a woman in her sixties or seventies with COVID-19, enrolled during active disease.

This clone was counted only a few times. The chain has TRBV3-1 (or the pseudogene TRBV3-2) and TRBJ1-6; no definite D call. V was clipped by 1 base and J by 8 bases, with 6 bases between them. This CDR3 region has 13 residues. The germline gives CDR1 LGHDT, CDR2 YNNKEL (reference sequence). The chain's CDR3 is CASSQVVDSPLHF. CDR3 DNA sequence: TGTGCCAGCAGCCAAGTAGTCGATTCACCCCTCCACTTT.

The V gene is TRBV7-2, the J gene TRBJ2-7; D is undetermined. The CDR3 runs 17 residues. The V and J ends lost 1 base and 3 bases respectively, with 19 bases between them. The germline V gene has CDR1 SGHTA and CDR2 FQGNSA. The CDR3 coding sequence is TGTGCCAGCAGCTTAGTCTCGCGCAGAGACGGAGACTACGAGCAGTACTTC. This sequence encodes CASSLVSRRDGDYEQYF.

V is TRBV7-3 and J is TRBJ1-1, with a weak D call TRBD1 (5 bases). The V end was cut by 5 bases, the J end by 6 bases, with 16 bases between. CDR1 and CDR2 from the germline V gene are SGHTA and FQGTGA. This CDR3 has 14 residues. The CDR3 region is CASSPGGGTAEAFF. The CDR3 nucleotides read TGTGCCAGCAGCCCGGGTGGGGGGACCGCTGAAGCTTTCTTT. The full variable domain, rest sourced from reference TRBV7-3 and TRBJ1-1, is GAGVSQTPSNKVTEKGKYVELRCDPISGHTALYWYRQSLGQGPEFLIYFQGTGAADDSGLPNDRFFAVRPEGSVSTLKIQRTERGDSAVYLCASSPGGGTAEAFFGQGTRLTVV.

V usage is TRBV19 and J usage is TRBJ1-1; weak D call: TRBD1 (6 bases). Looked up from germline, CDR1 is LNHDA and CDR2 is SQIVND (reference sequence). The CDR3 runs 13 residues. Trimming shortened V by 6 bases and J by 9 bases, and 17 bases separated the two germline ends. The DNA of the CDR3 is TGTGCCAGTAGGAGCAACAGGGAGTCGAAAGCTTTCTTT. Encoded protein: CASRSNRESKAFF.

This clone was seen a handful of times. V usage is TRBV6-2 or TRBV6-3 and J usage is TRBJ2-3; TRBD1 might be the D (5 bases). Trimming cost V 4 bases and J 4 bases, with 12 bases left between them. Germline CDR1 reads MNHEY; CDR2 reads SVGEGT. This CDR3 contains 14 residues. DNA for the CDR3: TGTGCCAGCAGTTGGAACGAAGGGGCAGATACGCAGTATTTT. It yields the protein CASSWNEGADTQYF.

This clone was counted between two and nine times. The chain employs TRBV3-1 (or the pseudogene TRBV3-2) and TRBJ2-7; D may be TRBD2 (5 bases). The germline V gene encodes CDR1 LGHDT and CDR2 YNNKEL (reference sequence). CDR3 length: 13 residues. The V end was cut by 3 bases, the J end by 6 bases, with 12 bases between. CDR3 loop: CASSQRALGEQYF. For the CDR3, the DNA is TGTGCCAGCAGCCAGAGGGCGTTAGGCGAGCAGTACTTC.

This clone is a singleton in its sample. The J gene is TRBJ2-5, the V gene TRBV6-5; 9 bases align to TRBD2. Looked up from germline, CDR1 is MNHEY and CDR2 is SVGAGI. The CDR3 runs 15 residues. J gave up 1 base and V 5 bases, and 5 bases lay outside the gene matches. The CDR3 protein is CASSKPTSGQETQYF. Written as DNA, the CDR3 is TGTGCCAGCAGTAAACCGACTAGCGGCCAAGAGACCCAGTACTTC.

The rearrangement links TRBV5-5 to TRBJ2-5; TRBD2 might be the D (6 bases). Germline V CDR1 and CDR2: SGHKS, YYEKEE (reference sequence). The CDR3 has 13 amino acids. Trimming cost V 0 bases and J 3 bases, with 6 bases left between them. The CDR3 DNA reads TGTGCCAGCAGCTTGGGACTAGAAGAGACCCAGTACTTC. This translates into CASSLGLEETQYF.

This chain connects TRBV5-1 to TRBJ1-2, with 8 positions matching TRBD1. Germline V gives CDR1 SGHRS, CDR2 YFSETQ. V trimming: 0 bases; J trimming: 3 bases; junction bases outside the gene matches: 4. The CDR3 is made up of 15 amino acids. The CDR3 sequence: CASSLDGQGDYGYTF. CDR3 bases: TGCGCCAGCAGCTTGGATGGACAGGGCGACTATGGCTACACCTTC.

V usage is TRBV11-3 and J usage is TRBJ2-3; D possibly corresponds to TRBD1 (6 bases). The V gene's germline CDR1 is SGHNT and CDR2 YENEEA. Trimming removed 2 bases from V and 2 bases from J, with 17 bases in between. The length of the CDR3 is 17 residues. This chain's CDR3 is CASSLSHRVKVTDTQYF. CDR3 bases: TGTGCCAGCAGCTTAAGCCACAGGGTGAAGGTCACAGATACGCAGTATTTT. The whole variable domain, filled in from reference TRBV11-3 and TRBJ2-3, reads EAGVVQSPRYKIIEKKQPVAFWCNPISGHNTLYWYLQNLGQGPELLIRYENEEAVDDSQLPKDRFSAERLKGVDSTLKIQPAELGDSAVYLCASSLSHRVKVTDTQYFGPGTRLTVL.

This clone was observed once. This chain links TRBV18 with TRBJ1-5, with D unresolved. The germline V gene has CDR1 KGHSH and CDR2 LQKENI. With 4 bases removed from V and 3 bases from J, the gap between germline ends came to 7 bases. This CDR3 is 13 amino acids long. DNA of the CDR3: TGTGCCAGCTCACGAGGCAACAATCAGCCCCAGCATTTT. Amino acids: CASSRGNNQPQHF.

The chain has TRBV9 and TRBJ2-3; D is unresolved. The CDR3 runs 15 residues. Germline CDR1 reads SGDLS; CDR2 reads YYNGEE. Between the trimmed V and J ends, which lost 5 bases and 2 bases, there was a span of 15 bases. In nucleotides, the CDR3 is TGTGCCAGCAGTTCCGGTGCCGGAGACACAGATACGCAGTATTTT. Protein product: CASSSGAGDTDTQYF.

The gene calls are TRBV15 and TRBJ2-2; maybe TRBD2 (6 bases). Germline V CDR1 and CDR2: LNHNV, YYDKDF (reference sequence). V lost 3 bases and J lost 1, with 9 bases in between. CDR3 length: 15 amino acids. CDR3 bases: TGTGCCACCAGCAGCTATAGCGGGAACACCGGGGAGCTGTTTTTT. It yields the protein CATSSYSGNTGELFF.